Shown below are 4 T cell receptor beta chains from a single sample sequenced in a study of T cells after yellow fever vaccination. TCRdb passed the 5' RACE reads through MiXCR, listing each CDR3 protein once. The table records around 300,000 distinct CDR3 sequences, 4.1% of them present only once. The input for sequencing was PBMCs, taken 5 days after the yellow fever booster vaccination. Receptors were obtained from a man between 18 and 35 years old who received the YFV17D yellow fever vaccine.

This chain uses TRBV4-1 with TRBJ2-3; 8 bases align to TRBD2. Per the germline V gene, CDR1 is MGHRA and CDR2 is YSYEKL. J gave up 8 bases and V 0 bases, and 10 bases lay outside the gene matches. The CDR3 is 16 amino acids. The CDR3 here is CASSQEPSGLSSTQYF. CDR3 nucleotide sequence: TGCGCCAGCAGCCAAGAACCTAGCGGGCTCTCCAGTACGCAGTATTTT.

Turning to this clonotype: At one boundary the junction diverges from the germline segment, which might be a read error. V gene TRBV27 combines with J gene TRBJ1-1; D is unclear. Germline values: CDR1 MNHEY, CDR2 SMNVEV (reference sequence). The CDR3 consists of 13 residues. The CDR3 spells CTSSLRGRREAFF. For the CDR3, the DNA is TGCACCAGCAGTTTAAGAGGCAGGCGGGAAGCTTTCTTT.

This clonotype was recorded a few times. The chain employs TRBV12-3 or TRBV12-4 and TRBJ1-5, with D uncertain. Between the trimmed V and J ends, which lost 3 bases and 4 bases, there was a span of 10 bases. The CDR3 has 14 residues. This chain's CDR3 is CASSLERRNQPQHF. CDR3 bases: TGTGCCAGCAGTTTGGAACGTAGGAATCAGCCCCAGCATTTT.

The chain has TRBV7-3 and TRBJ2-1; D may be TRBD1 or TRBD2 (5 bases each). CDR3 length equals 17 residues. The V end lost 5 bases, the J end lost 8 bases, and 25 bases lay between the germline ends. Germline V gives CDR1 SGHTA, CDR2 FQGTGA. CDR3 region: CASSDRPGPVASYEQFF. The CDR3 DNA follows: TGTGCCAGCAGCGACCGCCCGGGACCAGTTGCTAGTTATGAGCAGTTCTTC.